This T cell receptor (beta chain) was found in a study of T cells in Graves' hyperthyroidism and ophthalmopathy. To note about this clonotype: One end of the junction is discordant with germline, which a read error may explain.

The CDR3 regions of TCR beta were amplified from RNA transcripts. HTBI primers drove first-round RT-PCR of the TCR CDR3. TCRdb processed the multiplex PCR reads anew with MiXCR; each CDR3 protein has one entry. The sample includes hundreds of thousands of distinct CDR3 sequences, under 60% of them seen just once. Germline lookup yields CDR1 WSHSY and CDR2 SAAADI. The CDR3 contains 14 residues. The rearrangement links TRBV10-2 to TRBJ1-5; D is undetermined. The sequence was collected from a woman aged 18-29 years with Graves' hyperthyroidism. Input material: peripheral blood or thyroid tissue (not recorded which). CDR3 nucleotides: TGTGCCAGCAGTCCGTCCGGGGTTGTTCAGCCCCAGCATTTT. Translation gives CASSPSGVVQPQHF.